These T cell receptor beta chains were read from a single sample in a study of blood T cell repertoires in COVID-19. The assay was immunoSEQ multiplex PCR, and TCRdb's table has in-frame clones only and misses some. The sample records under 150,000 clones, roughly 84% being singletons. The sequenced sample was peripheral blood. These TCRs come from a woman in her thirties or forties with acute or convalescent COVID-19. Both conserved end residues are part of each CDR3. Each record gives: CDR3 length, D gene, V gene, J gene, clone size, CDR3 DNA, CDR3 protein. The D gene is left open where the match is weak. A row's size may be missing; if present it is once, few, many or a size class.

>15|.|TRBV7-9|TRBJ2-7|.
TGTGCCAGCAGCTTGGGGCAGGTTCCTTCCTACGAGCAGTACTTC
CASSLGQVPSYEQYF
>15|.|TRBV24-1|TRBJ1-5|.
TGTGCCACCAGTGCCCCAGGAGGGTTAGGCGGACCCCAGCATTTT
CATSAPGGLGGPQHF
>15|TRBD1|TRBV6-2/TRBV6-3|TRBJ1-1|.
TGTGCCAGCAGTACCTGGACAGGGGGAAACACTGAAGCTTTCTTT
CASSTWTGGNTEAFF
>12|TRBD2|TRBV5-5|TRBJ2-5|.
TGTGCCAGCAGTCGGGAGGGCGAGACCCAGTACTTC
CASSREGETQYF
>13|TRBD1|TRBV7-9|TRBJ2-1|.
TGTGCCAGCAGTACCGGGACAGGGGGCTGGCAGTTCTTC
CASSTGTGGWQFF
>11|.|TRBV29-1|TRBJ1-1|.
TGCAGCGGGCGGAAGAGCACTGAAGCTTTCTTT
CSGRKSTEAFF
>13|.|TRBV2|TRBJ1-5|.
TGTGCCAGCAGTGAAGGCGGAGATCAGCCCCAGCATTTT
CASSEGGDQPQHF
>16|TRBD1|TRBV9|TRBJ1-3|few
TGTGCCAGCAGCCTCGGCGACAGGGGAGACGGAAACACCATATATTTT
CASSLGDRGDGNTIYF
>15|.|TRBV12-5|TRBJ1-6|once
TGTGCTAGTGGCGGACAGCGTCGTAGAATTTCACCCCTCCACTTT
CASGGQRRRISPLHF
>17|TRBD2|TRBV20-1|TRBJ2-3|.
TGCAGTGCTAGTGCCCCCCTCCTAGCGGGGGCTACAGATACGCAGTATTTT
CSASAPLLAGATDTQYF
>15|TRBD1|TRBV5-5|TRBJ2-7|.
TGTGCCAGCAGCTTGGATTGGACAGGGGGTTACGAGCAGTACTTC
CASSLDWTGGYEQYF
>14|TRBD2|TRBV12-5|TRBJ2-1|.
TGTGCTAGTGGCCTTAGCGGGGGGACAACTGAGCAGTTCTTC
CASGLSGGTTEQFF
>14|.|TRBV7-6|TRBJ1-6|.
TGTGCCAGCAGCTTAGGAGGGGAGGGGAAGGCCCTCCACTTT
CASSLGGEGKALHF
>15|.|TRBV5-6|TRBJ2-7|.
TGTGCCAGCAGTCACACGGGGGAGTATGCCTACGAGCAGTACTTC
CASSHTGEYAYEQYF
>14|.|TRBV6-4|TRBJ1-2|.
TGTGCCAGCAGGCCGGAAATTGGAGTTTCTGGCTACACCTTC
CASRPEIGVSGYTF
>15|TRBD1|TRBV7-9|TRBJ1-2|few
TGTGCCAGCAGCCTGGGACAGCTGGAAAGCTATGGCTACACCTTC
CASSLGQLESYGYTF
>13|.|TRBV11-2|TRBJ2-2|once
TGTGCCAACGCCCCCCGGCCCGGGGGGGAGCTGTTTTTT
CANAPRPGGELFF
>14|TRBD2|TRBV11-2|TRBJ2-1|.
TGTGCCTGGAGAGGTAGCGGGGGAGGCTATGAGCAGTTCTTC
CAWRGSGGGYEQFF
>14|.|TRBV5-1|TRBJ2-7|.
TGCGCCAGCAGCCCCGACGGGAGCTCCTACGAGCAGTACTTC
CASSPDGSSYEQYF
>13|.|TRBV10-1|TRBJ2-3|.
TGCGCCAGCAGTGAGTCCCGGTCAGATACGCAGTATTTT
CASSESRSDTQYF
>16|.|TRBV7-3|TRBJ2-1|.
TGTGCCAGCAGCGCTTCTGCGTTTAATGGCTACAATGAGCAGTTCTTC
CASSASAFNGYNEQFF
>15|TRBD1|TRBV6-5|TRBJ2-5|.
TGTGCCAGCAGTCCCGCGACAGGGGGTCAAGAGACCCAGTACTTC
CASSPATGGQETQYF
>15|.|TRBV30|TRBJ2-2|.
TGTGCCTGGAGTGTAACGAGGGCCGGAACCGGGGAGCTGTTTTTT
CAWSVTRAGTGELFF
>16|TRBD1|TRBV7-8|TRBJ1-6|.
TGTGCCAGCAGCTTGTTACCGGGACAGTGGGATTCACCCCTCCACTTT
CASSLLPGQWDSPLHF
>15|.|TRBV7-2|TRBJ2-1|.
TGTGCCAGCAGCTTAGCGCGTACGAGTTACAATGAGCAGTTCTTC
CASSLARTSYNEQFF
>16|TRBD1|TRBV5-4|TRBJ1-6|.
TGTGCCAGCAGCTGGACAGGACGAGCGCATAATTCACCCCTCCACTTT
CASSWTGRAHNSPLHF
>15|.|TRBV7-9|TRBJ2-1|.
TGTGCCAGCAGCTTAGTTGGGAGCGGATACAATGAGCAGTTCTTC
CASSLVGSGYNEQFF
>13|.|TRBV7-2|TRBJ1-2|.
TGTGCCAGCAGCAAAGGTCAGGCAGTTGGCTACACCTTC
CASSKGQAVGYTF
>16|TRBD1|TRBV2|TRBJ1-6|.
TGTGCCAGCAATAAGCGGGACAGGGGTTTTTATTCACCCCTCCACTTT
CASNKRDRGFYSPLHF